The rows below give T cell receptor beta chains drawn from one sample of a study of cytomegalovirus exposure and HLA in healthy donors. TCRdb's table, derived via immunoSEQ multiplex PCR, lists solely in-frame clones and lacks some. In the table there are 110,000 to 150,000 clones, about 90% of which are singletons. Material for sequencing was PBMCs. All receptors derive from a woman aged 18 to 35 in good health and CMV-seropositive. Each CDR3 is given with its conserved first and last residue.

TRBV6-1	TRBJ2-7	CASSEMGHEQYF
TRBV7-2	TRBJ2-7	CASSLVQGHSYEQYF
TRBV5-1	TRBJ2-3	CASSGGTSRTDTQYF
TRBV2	TRBJ2-7	CASNREGVSEQYF
TRBV7-3	TRBJ2-2	CASSPEVGELFF
TRBV7-2	TRBJ2-2	CASSSFIRLTGTGELFF
TRBV6-6	TRBJ2-7	CASSQGTPNEQYF
TRBV2	TRBJ2-3	CASRMDSPDTQYF
TRBV27	TRBJ1-4	CASSLSGQGYEKLFF
TRBV4-1	TRBJ1-5	CASSQGQGDRQPQHF
TRBV6-5	TRBJ1-5	CASSPLPRGSQPQHF
TRBV28	TRBJ1-3	CASSPGGSGNTIYF
TRBV5-5	TRBJ2-7	CASSWDSFYEQYF
TRBV21-1	TRBJ1-5	CASSKEPGSCSNQPQHF
TRBV2	TRBJ1-5	CASSEESNQPQHF
TRBV9	TRBJ2-2	CASSVGEGAGELFF
TRBV7-6	TRBJ2-3	CASSLSPITSGYTDTQYF
TRBV11-2	TRBJ2-7	CASRLDTYEQYF
TRBV30	TRBJ2-7	CAWTFKGTDYSYEQYF
TRBV2	TRBJ1-1	CASSVPTGNTEAFF
TRBV5-1	TRBJ1-1	CASSLTVTNTEAFF
TRBV5-1	TRBJ2-7	CASSWTGNGEQYF
TRBV2	TRBJ1-6	CASRTDRANSPLHF
TRBV4-2	TRBJ1-5	CASSRGQGDQPQHF
TRBV27	TRBJ1-6	CASSTSGQGLRLRSPLHF
TRBV7-2	TRBJ2-1	CASSLRGGDEQFF
TRBV9	TRBJ2-1	CASSVGTSFTYNEQFF
TRBV5-4	TRBJ1-2	CASSLPGEINGYTF
TRBV5-1	TRBJ2-5	CASNLQNLNQETQYF
TRBV7-9	TRBJ1-2	CASSFGQGEPYGYTF
TRBV7-9	TRBJ1-3	CASSSGGAGNTIYF
TRBV5-1	TRBJ2-1	CASSFGTSGKPFINEQFF
TRBV7-9	TRBJ2-6	CASSVNRVTGANVLTF